This passage covers 19 T cell receptor beta chains from one sample sequenced in a study of Ad26.COV2.S vaccination and SARS-CoV-2 variants. Clones were read by immunoSEQ multiplex PCR, and TCRdb kept only the in-frame ones, dropping some. The data show about 680,000 clones, 80% to 90% seen once. Treatment in this sample: some 20 received Ad26.COV2.S at low or high dose, single or two shots; roughly five received placebo; per-sample allocation not given. Sampling happened 63 days after the first vaccine or placebo injection. The sequencing here drew on peripheral blood, taken in a trial of Ad26.COV2.S vaccine versus placebo. The receptors stem from a person aged 18 to 59 who received the Ad26.COV2.S COVID-19 vaccine or a placebo.

The chain uses TRBV18 and TRBJ1-1, with 9 bases identical to TRBD1. Germline V gives CDR1 KGHSH, CDR2 LQKENI. The V segment lost 3 bases and the J segment 5 bases; nucleotides outside the gene matches: 4. This CDR3 region has 14 residues. CDR3 nucleotide sequence: TGTGCCAGCTCACCGGGACAGGGAGAGACTGAAGCTTTCTTT. The encoded protein is CASSPGQGETEAFF.

Written as DNA, the CDR3 is TGTGCCAGTAGTATCAGGGGGGACACATCTGGCTACACCTTC. Protein: CASSIRGDTSGYTF. V usage is TRBV19 and J usage is TRBJ1-2, with 7 nucleotides matching TRBD1. CDR1 and CDR2 from the germline V gene are LNHDA and SQIVND (reference sequence). The CDR3 is made up of 14 amino acids. Trimming took 3 bases from V and 7 from J; bases not matched to a gene: 8.

Only one count was recorded for this clone. V usage is TRBV11-2 and J usage is TRBJ1-3; no firm D call. The CDR3 has 13 amino acids. The germline V gene has CDR1 SGHAT and CDR2 FQNNGV. The ends were cut back, 1 base at V and 5 bases at J, with 6 bases in the middle. CDR3 in amino acids: CASSLAGRNTIYF. The CDR3 region has the DNA TGTGCCAGCAGCTTAGCAGGAAGAAACACCATATATTTT.

The chain carries TRBV7-2 and TRBJ2-1; perhaps TRBD2 as D (5 bases). The germline V gene encodes CDR1 SGHTA and CDR2 FQGNSA. This CDR3 is 13 amino acids long. V was clipped by 0 bases and J by 10 bases, with 10 bases between them. The CDR3 DNA reads as TGTGCCAGCAGCTTAGCGCACCAGCGGGAGCAGTTCTTC. This encodes CASSLAHQREQFF. The full variable domain, in which reference TRBV7-2 and TRBJ2-1 provide the parts outside the CDR3, is GAGVSQSPSNKVTEKGKDVELRCDPISGHTALYWYRQSLGQGLEFLIYFQGNSAPDKSGLPSDRFSAERTGGSVSTLTIQRTQQEDSAVYLCASSLAHQREQFFGPGTRLTVL.

The rearrangement links TRBV19 to TRBJ1-2, with D possibly matching TRBD1 (6 bases). Germline CDR1 is LNHDA and CDR2 is SQIVND (reference sequence). There are 14 residues in the CDR3. The germline V and J ends were trimmed by 7 bases and 4 bases, with 16 bases remaining between them. The CDR3 nucleotides are TGTGCCAGTACCGATAGGGGGGGTAGCTATGGCTACACCTTC. Its protein is CASTDRGGSYGYTF. The full variable domain, in which reference TRBV19 and TRBJ1-2 provide the parts outside the CDR3, is DGGITQSPKYLFRKEGQNVTLSCEQNLNHDAMYWYRQDPGQGLRLIYYSQIVNDFQKGDIAEGYSVSREKKESFPLTVTSAQKNPTAFYLCASTDRGGSYGYTFGSGTRLTVV.

V is TRBV4-2 and J is TRBJ2-3; 8 nucleotides agree with TRBD1. Trimming at V came to 1 base and at J to 3 bases, leaving 12 bases not matched to a gene. The CDR3 extends over 18 amino acids. Germline values: CDR1 LGHNA, CDR2 YNFKEQ. CDR3 nucleotide sequence: TGTGCCAGCAGCCAAGCCCTGGACAGGGACCATGGGACAGATACGCAGTATTTT. Amino acid sequence: CASSQALDRDHGTDTQYF.

This clone was counted once. The rearrangement links TRBV29-1 to TRBJ2-5; a possible D gene is TRBD1 (5 bases). Germline V CDR1 and CDR2: SQVTM, ANQGSEA. This CDR3 contains 14 residues. Trimming pared 1 base from V and 5 bases from J, leaving 14 bases between. The CDR3 coding sequence is TGCAGCGTTGAAGTCGTGGGGTCAGGGGAGACCCAGTACTTC. Encoded protein: CSVEVVGSGETQYF.

The chain joins TRBV7-2 to TRBJ2-3, with D possibly TRBD1 on 5 matching bases. Germline V lookup: CDR1 SGHTA, CDR2 FQGNSA. The length of the CDR3 is 14 residues. V lost 5 bases, J lost 5 bases, and 14 bases lay in between. The CDR3 DNA follows: TGTGCCAGCAGCCCCCAGGGTGGGCGAGATACGCAGTATTTT. It is translated as CASSPQGGRDTQYF.

The genes are TRBV6-5 and TRBJ2-7, with 7 bases identical to TRBD1. With V trimmed by 8 bases and J by 3 bases, 10 bases remained unmatched. The CDR3 is 14 residues long. The germline CDR1 and CDR2 sequences are MNHEY and SVGAGI. DNA for the CDR3: TGTGCCAGCGCCCAACCTGGGACAGACTACGAGCAGTACTTC. Translation gives CASAQPGTDYEQYF.

The count of this clone is one. The chain uses TRBV7-2 and TRBJ1-2, with no clear D. The germline CDR1 and CDR2 sequences are SGHTA and FQGNSA. Trimming cost V 1 base and J 0 bases, with 9 bases left between them. The CDR3 loop spans 15 amino acids. CDR3 sequence reads: CASSLDGNANYGYTF. CDR3 sequence (DNA): TGTGCCAGCAGCTTAGACGGGAACGCTAACTATGGCTACACCTTC.

The gene calls are TRBV7-2 and TRBJ1-2; D might be TRBD1 (5 bases). V was shortened by 4 bases and J by 0 bases, with 9 bases between the two germline ends. Germline V CDR1 and CDR2: SGHTA, FQGNSA. The CDR3 loop spans 14 amino acids. The CDR3: CASSSQETNYGYTF. CDR3 nucleotides: TGTGCCAGCAGCTCACAGGAGACTAACTATGGCTACACCTTC.

The chain carries TRBV11-1 and TRBJ2-1, with 8 bases that match TRBD2. V lost 5 bases to trimming and J lost 7 bases; unmatched junction nucleotides: 10. The germline CDR1 and CDR2 sequences are SGHAT and FQDESV (reference sequence). This CDR3 spans 15 amino acids. The CDR3, as DNA: TGTGCCAGCAGCCCCCATGCGGGAGGATGGAATGAGCAGTTCTTC. Translated: CASSPHAGGWNEQFF. Based on the CDR3 plus reference TRBV11-1 and TRBJ2-1, the full variable domain is EAEVAQSPRYKITEKSQAVAFWCDPISGHATLYWYRQILGQGPELLVQFQDESVVDDSQLPKDRFSAERLKGVDSTLKIQPAELGDSAMYLCASSPHAGGWNEQFFGPGTRLTVL.

V gene TRBV18 combines with J gene TRBJ2-2; D gene uncertain. Trimming pared 6 bases from V and 5 bases from J, leaving 10 bases between. There are 13 residues in the CDR3. Germline values: CDR1 KGHSH, CDR2 LQKENI. The CDR3 loop is CASSQLETGELFF. The CDR3 DNA follows: TGTGCCAGCTCCCAGCTGGAGACCGGGGAGCTGTTTTTT.

V usage is TRBV5-8 and J usage is TRBJ2-1; perhaps TRBD1 as D (5 bases). CDR1 SGHTS and CDR2 YDEGEE come from the germline V gene. This CDR3 has 15 amino acids. V was shortened by 5 bases and J by 2 bases, with 14 bases between the two germline ends. For the CDR3, the DNA is TGTGCCAGCAGGGCCTACTGGGGCCCCTACAATGAGCAGTTCTTC. Translating gives CASRAYWGPYNEQFF. The entire variable domain, with the rest obtained from reference TRBV5-8 and TRBJ2-1, is as follows: EAGVTQSPTHLIKTRGQQATLRCSPISGHTSVYWYQQALGLGLQFLLWYDEGEERNRGNFPPRFSGRQFPNYSSELNVNALELEDSALYLCASRAYWGPYNEQFFGPGTRLTVL.

The V gene is TRBV6-5, the J gene TRBJ1-1; D is uncertain. CDR3 length: 16 amino acids. Germline V gene data show CDR1 as MNHEY and CDR2 as SVGAGI. Trimming removed 0 bases from V and 7 bases from J, with 18 bases in between. This CDR3 reads CASSYSNVRARSEAFF. The DNA for the CDR3 is TGTGCCAGCAGTTACTCTAACGTGAGGGCGCGCAGTGAAGCTTTCTTT.

V and J are TRBV27 and TRBJ2-5, with D perhaps TRBD1 (6 bases). The CDR3 extends over 14 amino acids. In germline, CDR1 is MNHEY, CDR2 SMNVEV (reference sequence). Deletions cut 1 base from V and 3 bases from J, with 9 bases between. DNA for the CDR3: TGTGCCAGCAGTTTATTGGGACAAGAAGAGACCCAGTACTTC. Its protein is CASSLLGQEETQYF.

Note on this clone: Other nucleotide sequences in the sample specify the same CDR3. V and J are TRBV24-1 and TRBJ1-5; 7 nucleotides agree with TRBD1. The length of the CDR3 is 14 residues. From germline, CDR1 is KGHDR and CDR2 SFDVKD. V was clipped by 3 bases and J by 6 bases; unmatched bases: 4. In DNA form, the CDR3 reads TGTGCCACCAGTGATAAGGGGGCTGGTCAGCCCCAGCATTTT. Its translation: CATSDKGAGQPQHF.

The chain joins TRBV19 to TRBJ2-7; 10 bases agree with TRBD1. The CDR3 is made up of 15 amino acids. Germline lookup yields CDR1 LNHDA and CDR2 SQIVND (reference sequence). V shed 10 bases and J 7 bases; nucleotides not matched to a gene: 16. In DNA, the CDR3 is TGTGCCACCCGGGACAGGGGCGTAAGTTCGGCGGAGCAGTACTTC. Translating it yields CATRDRGVSSAEQYF.

V is TRBV10-3 and J is TRBJ2-3; 13 bases align to TRBD2. The CDR3 extends over 16 amino acids. Germline-derived CDR1 and CDR2 are ENHRY and SYGVKD. V was clipped by 6 bases and J by 4 bases; unmatched bases: 7. The CDR3 is CAISDGLAGVADTQYF. The DNA for the CDR3 is TGTGCCATCAGCGACGGACTAGCGGGAGTCGCAGATACGCAGTATTTT.